The 11 T cell receptor beta chains reported below all come from one sample, sequenced in a study of CD8+CD57+ T cells in acquired aplastic anemia. For CDR3 and TCR beta VDJ profiling, genomic DNA was the template used. TCRdb reanalysed the reads using MiXCR and keeps one entry per CDR3 protein. Of 250,000 to 300,000 distinct CDR3 sequences in the sample, about 56% were seen once. Sequenced sample: sorted CD4+, CD8+, or CD8+CD57+ T cells (not recorded which) from PBMCs. The receptors come from a human donor with severe aplastic anemia or a healthy control (not recorded which).

The chain couples TRBV12-3 or TRBV12-4 to TRBJ1-5, with TRBD1 matching over 8 bases. The CDR3 length is 15 residues. V trimming: 6 bases; J trimming: 6 bases; junction bases outside the gene matches: 10. The CDR3 region is CASSRDRIEGQPQHF. The CDR3 coding sequence is TGTGCCAGCAGCCGGGACAGGATAGAGGGTCAGCCCCAGCATTTT.

With regard to this clonotype: The junction departs from the called germline gene at one end, perhaps through a read error. The rearrangement joins TRBV4-1 to TRBJ1-6, with TRBD1 identical over 8 bases. Looked up from germline, CDR1 is MGHRA and CDR2 is YSYEKL. There are 17 residues in the CDR3. In DNA, the CDR3 is TGTGCCAGCAGCCAGACCGGGACAGGCCCATATAATTCACCCCTCCACTTT. Translation gives CASSQTGTGPYNSPLHF.

The chain combines TRBV6-5 with TRBJ2-7; TRBD2 aligns across 10 bases. The CDR3 is 16 amino acids. Germline trimming cut 5 bases from V and 0 bases from J; bases unmatched to any gene: 7. Germline V lookup: CDR1 MNHEY, CDR2 SVGAGI. CDR3 DNA: TGTGCCAGCAGTCCCCAGGGACTAGCGAGCTCCTACGAGCAGTACTTC. Translated: CASSPQGLASSYEQYF.

The chain couples TRBV7-2 to TRBJ2-7; tentatively, D is TRBD1 or TRBD2 (5 bases each). The CDR3 length is 13 residues. Germline CDR1 and CDR2: SGHTA and FQGNSA. V was clipped by 5 bases and J by 8 bases, with 16 bases between them. In DNA, the CDR3 is TGTGCCAGCAGCCCACAGGAGTGGGACCAGCAGTACTTC. Protein sequence: CASSPQEWDQQYF. Variable domain in full (rest from reference TRBV7-2 and TRBJ2-7): GAGVSQSPSNKVTEKGKDVELRCDPISGHTALYWYRQSLGQGLEFLIYFQGNSAPDKSGLPSDRFSAERTGGSVSTLTIQRTQQEDSAVYLCASSPQEWDQQYFGPGTRLTVT.

The chain links TRBV3-1 to TRBJ2-7, with 7 bases aligning to TRBD2. The V gene end was trimmed by 5 bases and the J gene end by 3 bases; junction bases not matched to a gene: 7. The CDR3 spans 14 residues. Germline assignment: CDR1 LGHDT and CDR2 YNNKEL (reference sequence). The CDR3 sequence is CASSLLGGNYEQYF. The CDR3, as DNA: TGTGCCAGCAGCTTACTGGGGGGGAACTACGAGCAGTACTTC.

This chain links TRBV19 with TRBJ1-1; 9 bases agree with TRBD1. V trimming: 3 bases; J trimming: 4 bases; junction bases outside the gene matches: 9. This CDR3 has 16 residues. Germline CDR1 and CDR2: LNHDA and SQIVND (reference sequence). CDR3 sequence (DNA): TGTGCCAGTAGTATCGTTACAGGGGGCGCGACCACTGAAGCTTTCTTT. This sequence encodes CASSIVTGGATTEAFF.

The chain employs TRBV6-4 and TRBJ1-2, with D uncertain. V lost 4 bases and J 2 bases, leaving 14 bases between the germline ends. Germline V CDR1 and CDR2: MRHNA, SNTAGT. This CDR3 has 15 residues. The CDR3, as DNA: TGTGCCAGCAGTGTTGGGTCAGCGGGAAACTATGGCTACACCTTC. Amino acids: CASSVGSAGNYGYTF.

There are many counts of this clonotype. This rearrangement joins TRBV12-3 or TRBV12-4 to TRBJ2-7, with D maybe TRBD1 (6 bases). Trimming cost V 2 bases and J 4 bases, with 18 bases left between them. The CDR3 loop spans 16 amino acids. CDR3 sequence: CASSLLSGQGPYEQYF. The CDR3 nucleotides are TGTGCCAGCAGTTTATTATCGGGTCAGGGGCCTTACGAGCAGTACTTC.

This clonotype was recorded at least ten times. V is TRBV7-6 and J is TRBJ1-1; D is uncertain. The CDR3 covers 13 residues. CDR1 and CDR2 (germline): SGHVS, FNYEAQ. Trimming pared 1 base from V and 1 base from J, leaving 4 bases between. CDR3: CASSLEPNTEAFF. DNA of the CDR3: TGTGCCAGCAGCTTAGAGCCGAACACTGAAGCTTTCTTT. Full variable domain (outside the CDR3, taken from reference TRBV7-6 and TRBJ1-1): GAGVSQSPRYKVTKRGQDVALRCDPISGHVSLYWYRQALGQGPEFLTYFNYEAQQDKSGLPNDRFSAERPEGSISTLTIQRTEQRDSAMYRCASSLEPNTEAFFGQGTRLTVV.

This clonotype has at least ten counts. The chain is built from TRBV6-1 and TRBJ2-5; 7 positions agree with TRBD1. The CDR3 runs 13 residues. The V segment lost 6 bases and the J segment 0 bases; nucleotides outside the gene matches: 1. Germline assignment: CDR1 MNHNS and CDR2 SASEGT. CDR3 protein: CASSGTDQETQYF. CDR3 DNA sequence: TGTGCCAGCAGCGGGACAGACCAAGAGACCCAGTACTTC.

This clonotype is a singleton in its sample. A read error may produce the germline difference seen at one junction end. V usage is TRBV7-6 and J usage is TRBJ2-7, with TRBD2 matching over 7 bases. In germline, CDR1 is SGHVS, CDR2 FNYEAQ. This CDR3 has 14 residues. CDR3 amino acids: CVSSLSSGPYEQYF. In nucleotides, the CDR3 is TGTGTCAGCAGCTTATCTAGCGGACCCTACGAGCAGTACTTC.